The 16 T cell receptor beta chains below were found in one sample sequenced in a study of molecular identifiers for immune sequencing clone quantification. Via MiXCR, TCRdb re-called the PCR reads, giving one row per CDR3 protein. The sample includes approximately 670,000 distinct CDR3 sequences, less than 20% of them seen just once. Material for sequencing was naive CD8+ T cells from blood, with Jurkat cell RNA spiked in. Subset given: FACS-sorted CD8+CD4-CCR7+CD45RA+ naive T cells. These receptors were collected from a human donor in good health. Some libraries in this study had Jurkat cell RNA spiked in.

On this clonotype: A much larger clonotype is one base distant, so this may be a read error. The CDR3 ends on some other residue instead of the conserved phenylalanine or tryptophan, so this is likely a read error. The rearrangement joins TRBV7-7 to TRBJ2-3, with 7 bases that match TRBD2. The J segment lost 1 base and the V segment lost 5 bases, leaving 12 bases of the junction unmatched. The CDR3 has 17 amino acids. Germline CDR1 is SSHAT and CDR2 is FNYEAQ (reference sequence). CDR3 nucleotides: TGTGCCAGCAGCGTAGGCGCTAGCGGAGGGGGCACAGATACGCAGTATTCT. Amino acids: CASSVGASGGGTDTQYS.

Details on this clonotype: An end of the junction differs from the germline gene, which may be a read error. The rearrangement joins TRBV13 to TRBJ1-4, with a weak D call TRBD1 (5 bases). This CDR3 comprises 15 residues. Germline V CDR1 and CDR2: PRHDT, FYEKMQ (reference sequence). CDR3 sequence (DNA): TGTGCCAGCAGCCTAGGCAAAGGGGTCGGTGAAAAACTGTTTTTT. It codes for CASSLGKGVGEKLFF.

The chain uses TRBV11-3 and TRBJ2-7; 7 positions match TRBD1. There are 12 residues in the CDR3. Germline V gives CDR1 SGHNT, CDR2 YENEEA. After removal of 8 bases from V and 6 bases from J, the junction contained 7 bases not matched to a gene. The CDR3: CASLTGLAEQYF. The CDR3 DNA is TGTGCCAGCTTGACAGGGTTGGCCGAGCAGTACTTC.

This clonotype has ten or more counts. The CDR3, as DNA: TGCAGTGCTAGGGGACTGAAGATTTACAATGAGCAGTTCTTC. Translated, it gives CSARGLKIYNEQFF. The chain has TRBV20-1 and TRBJ2-1, with a tentative D call TRBD2 (6 bases). Trimming shortened V by 3 bases and J by 4 bases, and 13 bases separated the two germline ends. Looked up from germline, CDR1 is DFQATT and CDR2 is SNEGSKA (reference sequence). The CDR3 spans 14 residues.

A few counts support this clonotype. The rearrangement joins TRBV4-1 to TRBJ1-1, with 9 nucleotides matching TRBD1. CDR3 length: 16 residues. Losses at the gene ends were 5 bases for V and 0 bases for J; bases not matched to a gene: 7. The germline gives CDR1 MGHRA, CDR2 YSYEKL. Here the CDR3 DNA reads TGCGCCAGCAGCACGACGGGACAGGGAATGAACACTGAAGCTTTCTTT. The encoded protein is CASSTTGQGMNTEAFF.

In this sample, this clonotype turned up many times. The V and J genes are TRBV29-1 and TRBJ2-1, with 9 bases fitting TRBD1. The CDR3 is made up of 15 amino acids. Germline V gives CDR1 SQVTM, CDR2 ANQGSEA. V lost 2 bases and J lost 4; bases outside the gene matches: 6. The CDR3 reads CSVESRDRAYNEQFF. As DNA, the CDR3 is TGCAGCGTTGAATCCCGGGACAGGGCTTACAATGAGCAGTTCTTC.

The V and J genes are TRBV27 and TRBJ2-3; D is perhaps TRBD1 (6 bases). The CDR3 covers 16 residues. The V and J ends lost 5 bases and 2 bases respectively, with 17 bases between them. CDR1 and CDR2 from the germline V gene are MNHEY and SMNVEV (reference sequence). CDR3: CASSEPGQMITDTQYF. Here the CDR3 DNA reads TGTGCCAGCAGTGAACCGGGACAAATGATCACAGATACGCAGTATTTT.

In this sample, this clonotype turned up a few times. This chain uses TRBV20-1 with TRBJ2-5; 10 positions agree with TRBD2. Per the germline V gene, CDR1 is DFQATT and CDR2 is SNEGSKA (reference sequence). There are 13 residues in the CDR3. V lost 6 bases, J lost 3 bases, and 4 bases stayed unmatched. The CDR3 DNA is TGCAGTGCCCGGACTAGCGGAAAAGAGACCCAGTACTTC. Protein sequence: CSARTSGKETQYF.

This clonotype came up many times. The V gene is TRBV12-3 or TRBV12-4, the J gene TRBJ1-2; perhaps TRBD1 as D (5 bases). The CDR3 is 15 residues long. The V gene lost 6 bases and the J gene lost 6 bases, with 20 bases spanning the gap. The CDR3 protein is CASRPDSSGWNGYTF. The CDR3 DNA follows: TGTGCCAGCAGACCTGACAGCTCCGGTTGGAATGGCTACACCTTC.

This clonotype has just a few counts. CDR3 loop: CASSKGGVTGSYNEQFF. In nucleotides, the CDR3 is TGTGCCAGCTCAAAAGGGGGGGTGACGGGCTCCTACAATGAGCAGTTCTTC. The chain employs TRBV27 and TRBJ2-1; weak D call: TRBD2 (7 bases). Per the germline V gene, CDR1 is MNHEY and CDR2 is SMNVEV (reference sequence). The CDR3 sequence is 17 residues long. V gave up 8 bases and J gave up 0 bases, with 20 bases separating them.

Comments on this clonotype: A much bigger clone sits one base away, suggesting this may be a read error. The genes are TRBV6-2 or TRBV6-3 and TRBJ2-3, with 10 bases lining up with TRBD2. The CDR3 covers 15 residues. From germline, CDR1 is MNHEY and CDR2 SVGEGT. V dropped 8 bases and J dropped 1; count of bases not matched to a gene: 6. The CDR3 sequence is CASGQTSGGTDTQYF. CDR3 bases: TGTGCCAGCGGCCAAACTAGCGGGGGCACAGATACGCAGTATTTT.

This clonotype was recorded at least ten times. The V call is TRBV4-1, the J call TRBJ2-1; 12 bases fit TRBD2. From germline, CDR1 is MGHRA and CDR2 YSYEKL. The CDR3 is 16 amino acids. The V segment lost 1 base and the J segment 8 bases; nucleotides outside the gene matches: 6. CDR3 in amino acids: CASSQVRLAGVDEQFF. The DNA for the CDR3 is TGCGCCAGCAGCCAAGTGCGACTAGCGGGAGTAGATGAGCAGTTCTTC.

This clonotype was recorded at least ten times. V gene TRBV7-9 combines with J gene TRBJ2-7; TRBD1 matches 7 bases. After removal of 6 bases from V and 9 bases from J, the junction contained 14 bases not matched to a gene. This CDR3 is built from 14 residues. In germline, CDR1 is SEHNR, CDR2 FQNEAQ (reference sequence). The CDR3 DNA sequence: TGTGCCAGCAGTTCAACCGGGACAGCGAGTGTGCAGTACTTC. This gives the protein CASSSTGTASVQYF.

This clonotype has a count of ten or more. The gene calls are TRBV6-5 and TRBJ1-2, with 8 bases fitting TRBD1. The CDR3 loop spans 15 amino acids. From germline, CDR1 is MNHEY and CDR2 SVGAGI. Losses at the gene ends were 2 bases for V and 1 base for J; bases not matched to a gene: 3. The CDR3 DNA is TGTGCCAGCAGTTACGGACAGGGCTATAACTATGGCTACACCTTC. It encodes CASSYGQGYNYGYTF.

This chain uses TRBV7-6 with TRBJ2-2, with 9 bases that match TRBD1. V lost 0 bases and J lost 4; bases outside the gene matches: 6. CDR1 and CDR2 from the germline V gene are SGHVS and FNYEAQ. CDR3 length: 17 residues. DNA for the CDR3: TGTGCCAGCAGCTTAGCTGGTACAGGGGGCTTCACCGGGGAGCTGTTTTTT. This sequence encodes CASSLAGTGGFTGELFF.

The chain links TRBV2 to TRBJ2-3, with 16 bases matching TRBD2. The CDR3 extends over 17 amino acids. Trimming at V came to 8 bases and at J to 6 bases, leaving 11 bases not matched to a gene. CDR1 and CDR2 from the germline V gene are SNHLY and FYNNEI. CDR3 residues: CASGREGTSGGADTQYF. CDR3 sequence (DNA): TGTGCCAGCGGGCGGGAGGGGACTAGCGGGGGGGCGGATACGCAGTATTTT.